This T cell receptor (beta chain) stems from a study of cytomegalovirus exposure and HLA in healthy donors. The wider study: Later analysis reported that the approximately 110 validation repertoires shared the platform of the approximately 690 first-cohort repertoires.

CDR1 is SGDLS, CDR2 YYNGEE, per germline. V lost 0 bases, J lost 5 bases, and 13 bases lay in between. The CDR3 has 15 residues. TCRdb's table, derived via immunoSEQ multiplex PCR, lists solely in-frame clones and lacks some. The sample carries roughly 190,000 clones, roughly 86% recorded once. The chain uses TRBV9 and TRBJ2-3; D may match TRBD1 or TRBD2 (5 bases each). Material for sequencing was PBMCs. The TCR was taken from a man aged 25-45 years in good health and CMV-seropositive. The CDR3 DNA reads TGTGCCAGCAGCGTAGATGGCAGGGCGGGAGATACGCAGTATTTT. It translates to CASSVDGRAGDTQYF.